The 9 T cell receptor beta chains reported below all come from one sample, sequenced in a study of post-analysis software for immune sequencing data. Findings and caveats of the study: Patients showed TRBV5-6, TRBV5-1 and TRBV20-1 among five TRBV segments more frequent than in controls.

Researchers reported that TCR beta cDNA libraries carried unique molecular identifiers. TCRdb itself ran the PCR reads through MiXCR, one entry per CDR3 protein. Among hundreds of thousands of distinct CDR3 sequences, over 45% were seen once, and the ten largest hold about 10%. Their target antigens are unknown. Sequenced sample: blood. Source of these receptors: a girl aged 2 to 9 with multiple sclerosis.

Only a few counts were recorded for this clonotype. The CDR3 sequence: CSVIPASEETQYF. Here the CDR3 DNA reads TGCAGCGTTATACCAGCTAGCGAAGAGACCCAGTACTTC. The V and J genes are TRBV29-1 and TRBJ2-5; D may be TRBD2 (6 bases). Germline V gene lookup returns CDR1 SQVTM and CDR2 ANQGSEA. V lost 5 bases to trimming and J lost 3 bases, with 13 bases between them. This CDR3 is built from 13 residues.

The chain is built from TRBV7-2 and TRBJ2-1, with a weak D call TRBD2 (6 bases). The V gene's germline CDR1 is SGHTA and CDR2 FQGNSA. This CDR3 contains 18 residues. The germline V and J ends were trimmed by 5 bases and 3 bases, with 23 bases remaining between them. The chain's CDR3 is CASSPRLTLATDYNEQFF. CDR3 DNA: TGTGCCAGCAGCCCGCGCCTCACTCTAGCGACAGACTACAATGAGCAGTTCTTC.

Worth noting for this clonotype: An end of the junction does not agree with germline; a read error may underlie this. V gene TRBV20-1 combines with J gene TRBJ2-3; 8 bases are shared with TRBD1. CDR1 is DFQATT and CDR2 is SNEGSKA in the germline V gene (reference sequence). CDR3 length equals 17 residues. CDR3 coding DNA: TGCAGCGCTAGAGATCGGATGGGGACAGGTAGCACAGATACGCAGTATTTT. Translation gives CSARDRMGTGSTDTQYF.

The CDR3 DNA reads as TGTGCCAGTAGTAGGACACCCAACACCTACGAGCAGTACTTC. Protein product: CASSRTPNTYEQYF. V is TRBV19 and J is TRBJ2-7, with TRBD1 as a possible D gene (5 bases). V was pared by 4 bases and J by 2 bases, with 12 bases between. Germline CDR1 LNHDA, CDR2 SQIVND (reference sequence). This CDR3 contains 14 residues.

The chain is built from TRBV20-1 and TRBJ2-1, with 11 nucleotides matching TRBD2. J was trimmed by 4 bases and V by 6 bases; bases with no gene match: 8. Germline values: CDR1 DFQATT, CDR2 SNEGSKA (reference sequence). This CDR3 contains 15 residues. The CDR3, as DNA: TGCAGTGCGAACCCCTTAGCGGGAGGGTACAATGAGCAGTTCTTC. Its protein is CSANPLAGGYNEQFF.

This clonotype was observed a single time. The V gene is TRBV6-1, the J gene TRBJ1-1; D is uncertain. V was trimmed by 0 bases and J by 3 bases, leaving 14 bases between them. The CDR3 length is 16 residues. CDR1 is MNHNS and CDR2 is SASEGT in the germline V gene. The CDR3 spells CASSEARGSRDTEAFF. The CDR3 DNA reads as TGTGCCAGCAGTGAAGCGCGAGGTTCGAGGGACACTGAAGCTTTCTTT.

The CDR3 region is CASSAKGQTQETQYF. In nucleotides, the CDR3 is TGCGCCAGCAGCGCGAAGGGACAGACCCAAGAGACCCAGTACTTC. The V call is TRBV5-1, the J call TRBJ2-5, with TRBD1 matching 7 bases. Trimming at V came to 4 bases and at J to 1 base, leaving 7 bases not matched to a gene. CDR3 length: 15 amino acids. Germline V gives CDR1 SGHRS, CDR2 YFSETQ. Full variable domain (missing parts from reference TRBV5-1 and TRBJ2-5): KAGVTQTPRYLIKTRGQQVTLSCSPISGHRSVSWYQQTPGQGLQFLFEYFSETQRNKGNFPGRFSGRQFSNSRSEMNVSTLELGDSALYLCASSAKGQTQETQYFGPGTRLLVL.

The chain couples TRBV28 to TRBJ2-1; D gene uncertain. The germline CDR1 and CDR2 sequences are MDHEN and SYDVKM. The CDR3 length is 12 residues. Trimming removed 3 bases at V and 7 bases at J, with 7 bases between. CDR3 residues: CASSFYTNEQFF. The CDR3 region has the DNA TGTGCCAGCAGTTTTTACACGAATGAGCAGTTCTTC.

This chain joins TRBV2 and TRBJ2-7, with D possibly being TRBD2 (6 bases). The V and J ends lost 3 bases and 0 bases respectively, with 12 bases between them. The CDR3 runs to 15 residues. Germline V gene data show CDR1 as SNHLY and CDR2 as FYNNEI. The chain's CDR3 is CASSDRAGSSYEQYF. The CDR3 coding sequence is TGTGCCAGCAGTGATCGGGCCGGGAGCTCCTACGAGCAGTACTTC.